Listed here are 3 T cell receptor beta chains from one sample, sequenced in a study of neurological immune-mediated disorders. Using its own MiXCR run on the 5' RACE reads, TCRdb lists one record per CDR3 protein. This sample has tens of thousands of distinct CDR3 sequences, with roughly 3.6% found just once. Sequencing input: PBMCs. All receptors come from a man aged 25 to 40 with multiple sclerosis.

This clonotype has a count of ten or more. The CDR3 reads CAISESTGQGSSEQFF. The CDR3 DNA reads TGTGCCATCAGTGAGTCGACTGGACAGGGGAGTAGCGAGCAGTTCTTC. The chain carries TRBV10-3 and TRBJ2-1, with TRBD1 matching 9 bases. Unmatched junction bases numbered 10, after V lost 0 bases and J lost 10 bases. This CDR3 is built from 16 residues. CDR1 is ENHRY, CDR2 SYGVKD, per germline.

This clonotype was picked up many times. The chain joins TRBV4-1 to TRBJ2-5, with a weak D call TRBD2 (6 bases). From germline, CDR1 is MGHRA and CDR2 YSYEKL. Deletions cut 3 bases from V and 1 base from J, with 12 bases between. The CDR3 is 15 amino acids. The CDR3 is CASSQVGTGQETQYF. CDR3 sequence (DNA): TGCGCCAGCAGCCAGGTCGGGACTGGCCAAGAGACCCAGTACTTC.

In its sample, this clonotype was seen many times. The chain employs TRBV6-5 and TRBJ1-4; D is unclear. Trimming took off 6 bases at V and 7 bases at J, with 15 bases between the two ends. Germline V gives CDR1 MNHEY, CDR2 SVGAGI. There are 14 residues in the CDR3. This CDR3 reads CASSLYQESEKLFF. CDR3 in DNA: TGTGCCAGCAGCTTGTATCAGGAGAGTGAAAAACTGTTTTTT.